The entry that follows covers one TCR beta chain sequence. This record belongs to a study of response to subunit inactivated influenza vaccine. TCRdb reanalysed the RT-PCR reads using MiXCR and keeps one entry per CDR3 protein. The data hold approximately 500,000 distinct CDR3 sequences, with approximately 13% observed a single time. The V end lost 0 bases, the J end lost 6 bases, and 13 bases lay between the germline ends. The germline V gene has CDR1 DFQATT and CDR2 SNEGSKA (reference sequence). CDR3 length equals 14 residues. The sequencing used PBMCs from blood, collected 40 to 50 days after vaccination. The V call is TRBV20-1, the J call TRBJ2-3, with D possibly being TRBD2 (6 bases). The TCR comes from a man aged 45-60 years who received an inactivated influenza vaccine. Written as DNA, the CDR3 is TGCAGTGCTAGAGATTTTACGGGAGTCGATACGCAGTATTTT. Translation gives CSARDFTGVDTQYF.